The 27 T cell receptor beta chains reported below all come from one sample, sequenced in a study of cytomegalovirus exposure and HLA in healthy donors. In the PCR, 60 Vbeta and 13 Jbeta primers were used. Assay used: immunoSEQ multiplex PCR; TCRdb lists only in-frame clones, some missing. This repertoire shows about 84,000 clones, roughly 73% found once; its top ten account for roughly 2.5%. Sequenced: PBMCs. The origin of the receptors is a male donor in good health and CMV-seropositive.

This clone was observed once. In DNA form, the CDR3 reads TGTGCCAGCAGCAATCCCCCCTTGCGGGGGAACTACGAGCAGTACTTC. Translated: CASSNPPLRGNYEQYF. The rearrangement joins TRBV21-1 to TRBJ2-7; TRBD2 is taken as the D call from the table, unchecked against the DNA. TRBV21-1 is flagged as a pseudogene. This CDR3 comprises 16 residues.

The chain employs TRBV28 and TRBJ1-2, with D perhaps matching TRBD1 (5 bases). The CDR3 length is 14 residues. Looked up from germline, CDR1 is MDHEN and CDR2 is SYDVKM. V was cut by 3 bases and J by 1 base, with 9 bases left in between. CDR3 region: CASSLTVFNYGYTF. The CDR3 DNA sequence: TGTGCCAGCAGTTTGACAGTCTTTAACTATGGCTACACCTTC.

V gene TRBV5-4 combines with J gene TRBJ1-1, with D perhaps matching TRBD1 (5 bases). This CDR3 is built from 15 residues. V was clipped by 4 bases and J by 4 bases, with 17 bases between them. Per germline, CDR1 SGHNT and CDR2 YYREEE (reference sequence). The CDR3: CASSPEGWGPTEAFF. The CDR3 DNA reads TGTGCCAGCAGCCCCGAAGGCTGGGGCCCCACTGAAGCTTTCTTT.

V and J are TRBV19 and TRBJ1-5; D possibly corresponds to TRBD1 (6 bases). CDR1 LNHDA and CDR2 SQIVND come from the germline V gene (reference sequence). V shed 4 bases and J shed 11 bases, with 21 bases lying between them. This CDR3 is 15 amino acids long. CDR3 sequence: CASSKNTGTIAAQHF. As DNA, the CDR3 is TGTGCCAGTAGTAAGAATACCGGGACAATCGCGGCCCAGCATTTT.

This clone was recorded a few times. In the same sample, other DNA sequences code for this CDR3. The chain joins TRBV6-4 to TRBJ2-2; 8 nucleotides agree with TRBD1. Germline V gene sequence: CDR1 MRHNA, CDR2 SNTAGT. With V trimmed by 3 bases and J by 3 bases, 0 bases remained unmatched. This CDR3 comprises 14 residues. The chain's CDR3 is CASSEDRDTGELFF. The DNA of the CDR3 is TGTGCCAGCAGTGAGGACAGGGACACCGGGGAGCTGTTTTTT.

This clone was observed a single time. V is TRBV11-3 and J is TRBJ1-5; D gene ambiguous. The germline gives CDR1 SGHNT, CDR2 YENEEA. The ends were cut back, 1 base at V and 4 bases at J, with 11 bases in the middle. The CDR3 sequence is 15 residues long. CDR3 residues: CASSLVRTANQPQHF. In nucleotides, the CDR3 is TGTGCCAGCAGCTTAGTACGGACTGCGAATCAGCCCCAGCATTTT. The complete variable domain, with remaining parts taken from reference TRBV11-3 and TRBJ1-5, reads EAGVVQSPRYKIIEKKQPVAFWCNPISGHNTLYWYLQNLGQGPELLIRYENEEAVDDSQLPKDRFSAERLKGVDSTLKIQPAELGDSAVYLCASSLVRTANQPQHFGDGTRLSIL.

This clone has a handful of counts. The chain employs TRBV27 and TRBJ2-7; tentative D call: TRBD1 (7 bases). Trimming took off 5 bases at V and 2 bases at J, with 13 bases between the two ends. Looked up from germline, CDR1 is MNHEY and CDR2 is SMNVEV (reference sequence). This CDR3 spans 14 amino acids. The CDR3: CASSQGGNPYEQYF. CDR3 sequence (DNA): TGTGCCAGCAGTCAGGGGGGAAACCCCTACGAGCAGTACTTC.

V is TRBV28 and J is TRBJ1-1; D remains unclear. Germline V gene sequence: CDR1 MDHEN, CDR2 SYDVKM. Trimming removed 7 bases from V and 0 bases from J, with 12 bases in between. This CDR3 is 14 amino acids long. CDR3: CASTRGGMNTEAFF. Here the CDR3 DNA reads TGTGCCAGCACCCGGGGAGGGATGAACACTGAAGCTTTCTTT. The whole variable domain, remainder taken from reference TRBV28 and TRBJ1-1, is DVKVTQSSRYLVKRTGEKVFLECVQDMDHENMFWYRQDPGLGLRLIYFSYDVKMKEKGDIPEGYSVSREKKERFSLILESASTNQTSMYLCASTRGGMNTEAFFGQGTRLTVV.

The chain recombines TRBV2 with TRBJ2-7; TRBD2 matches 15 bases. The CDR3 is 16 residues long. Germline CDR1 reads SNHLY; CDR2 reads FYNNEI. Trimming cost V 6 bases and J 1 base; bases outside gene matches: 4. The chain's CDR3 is CASSRTSGRESYEQYF. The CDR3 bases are TGTGCCAGCAGCCGGACTAGCGGGAGGGAGTCCTACGAGCAGTACTTC.

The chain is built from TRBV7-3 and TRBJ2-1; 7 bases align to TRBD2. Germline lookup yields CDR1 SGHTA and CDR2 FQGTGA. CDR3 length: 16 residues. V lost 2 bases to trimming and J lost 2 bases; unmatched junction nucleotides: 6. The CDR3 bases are TGTGCCAGCAGCTTATTTCTAGCGGCTACCTACAATGAGCAGTTCTTC. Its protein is CASSLFLAATYNEQFF. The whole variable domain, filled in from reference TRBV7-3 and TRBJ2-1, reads GAGVSQTPSNKVTEKGKYVELRCDPISGHTALYWYRQSLGQGPEFLIYFQGTGAADDSGLPNDRFFAVRPEGSVSTLKIQRTERGDSAVYLCASSLFLAATYNEQFFGPGTRLTVL.

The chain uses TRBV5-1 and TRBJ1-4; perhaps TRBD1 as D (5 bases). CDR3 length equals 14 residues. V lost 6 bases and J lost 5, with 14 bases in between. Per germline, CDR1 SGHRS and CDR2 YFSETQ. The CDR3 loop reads CASTNGGRNEKLFF. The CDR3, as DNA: TGCGCCAGCACAAACGGGGGGAGGAATGAAAAACTGTTTTTT.

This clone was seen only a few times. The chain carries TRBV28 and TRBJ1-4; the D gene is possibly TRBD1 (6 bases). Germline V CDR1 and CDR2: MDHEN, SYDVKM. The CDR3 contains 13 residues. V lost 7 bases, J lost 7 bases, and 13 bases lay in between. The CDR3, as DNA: TGTGCCAGCATTAAACAGGGTTTTGAAAAACTGTTTTTT. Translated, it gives CASIKQGFEKLFF.

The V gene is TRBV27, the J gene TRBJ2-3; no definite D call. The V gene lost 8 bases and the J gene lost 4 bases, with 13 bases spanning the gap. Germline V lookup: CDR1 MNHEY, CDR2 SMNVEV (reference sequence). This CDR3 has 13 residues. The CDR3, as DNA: TGTGCCAGCGGTAACTTAGTTGCAGATACGCAGTATTTT. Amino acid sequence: CASGNLVADTQYF.

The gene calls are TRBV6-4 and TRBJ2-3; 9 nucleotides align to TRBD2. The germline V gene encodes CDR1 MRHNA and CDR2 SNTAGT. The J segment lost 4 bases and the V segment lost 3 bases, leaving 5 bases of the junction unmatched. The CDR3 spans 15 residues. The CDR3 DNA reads TGTGCCAGCAGTGAATTAGCGGGAGAGGCAGATACGCAGTATTTT. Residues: CASSELAGEADTQYF.

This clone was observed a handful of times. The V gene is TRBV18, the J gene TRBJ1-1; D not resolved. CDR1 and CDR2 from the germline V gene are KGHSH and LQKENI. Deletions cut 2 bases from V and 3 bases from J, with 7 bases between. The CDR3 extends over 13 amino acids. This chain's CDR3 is CASSPELHTEAFF. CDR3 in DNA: TGTGCCAGCTCACCAGAGCTCCACACTGAAGCTTTCTTT.

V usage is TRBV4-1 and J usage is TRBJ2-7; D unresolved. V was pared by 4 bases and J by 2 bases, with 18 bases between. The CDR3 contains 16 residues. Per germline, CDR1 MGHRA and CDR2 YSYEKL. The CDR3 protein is CASSPQVIFTPYEQYF. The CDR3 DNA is TGCGCCAGCAGCCCCCAGGTGATATTTACTCCCTACGAGCAGTACTTC.

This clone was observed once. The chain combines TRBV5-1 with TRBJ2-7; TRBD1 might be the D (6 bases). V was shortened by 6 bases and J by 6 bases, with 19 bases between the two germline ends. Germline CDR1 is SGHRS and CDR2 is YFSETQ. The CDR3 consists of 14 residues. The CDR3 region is CASTGHRTSGEQYF. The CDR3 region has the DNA TGCGCCAGCACGGGACACAGGACAAGCGGCGAGCAGTACTTC.

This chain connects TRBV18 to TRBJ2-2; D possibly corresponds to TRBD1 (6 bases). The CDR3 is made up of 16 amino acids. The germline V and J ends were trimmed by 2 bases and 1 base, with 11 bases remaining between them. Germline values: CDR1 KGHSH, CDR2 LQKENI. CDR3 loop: CASSPDTGLNTGELFF. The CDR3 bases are TGTGCCAGCTCACCAGACACAGGGTTGAACACCGGGGAGCTGTTTTTT. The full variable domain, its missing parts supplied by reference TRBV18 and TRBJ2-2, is NAGVMQNPRHLVRRRGQEARLRCSPMKGHSHVYWYRQLPEEGLKFMVYLQKENIIDESGMPKERFSAEFPKEGPSILRIQQVVRGDSAAYFCASSPDTGLNTGELFFGEGSRLTVL.

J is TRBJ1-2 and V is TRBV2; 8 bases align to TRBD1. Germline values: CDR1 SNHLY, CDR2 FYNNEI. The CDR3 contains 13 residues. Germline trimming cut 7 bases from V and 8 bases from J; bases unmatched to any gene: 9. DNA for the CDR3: TGTGCCAGCAACACACAGGGGGAATCGGGCTACACCTTC. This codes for CASNTQGESGYTF.

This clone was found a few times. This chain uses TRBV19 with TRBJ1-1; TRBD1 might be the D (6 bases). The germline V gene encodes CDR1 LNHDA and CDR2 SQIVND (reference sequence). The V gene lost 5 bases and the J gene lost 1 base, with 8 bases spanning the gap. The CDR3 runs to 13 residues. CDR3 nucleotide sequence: TGTGCCAGTAGTCTACAGGGGAACACTGAAGCTTTCTTT. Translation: CASSLQGNTEAFF.

In nucleotides, the CDR3 is TGTGCCAGCAGCCCGCAGGACGGGACAGGGGTAGAGACCCAGTACTTC. Its translation: CASSPQDGTGVETQYF. J is TRBJ2-5 and V is TRBV7-9; 10 nucleotides agree with TRBD1. The CDR3 spans 16 residues. CDR1 and CDR2 (germline): SEHNR, FQNEAQ (reference sequence). V was clipped by 5 bases and J by 4 bases; unmatched bases: 10.

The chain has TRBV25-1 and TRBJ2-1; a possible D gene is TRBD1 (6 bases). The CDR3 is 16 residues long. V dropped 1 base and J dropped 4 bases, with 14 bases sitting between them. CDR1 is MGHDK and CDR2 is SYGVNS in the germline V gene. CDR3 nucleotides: TGTGCCAGCAGTGAATTATCCGGACAGAGTTACAATGAGCAGTTCTTC. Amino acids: CASSELSGQSYNEQFF.

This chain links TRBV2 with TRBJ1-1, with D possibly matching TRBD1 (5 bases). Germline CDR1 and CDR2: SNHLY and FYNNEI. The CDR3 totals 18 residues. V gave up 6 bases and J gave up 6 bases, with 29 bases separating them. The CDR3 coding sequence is TGTGCCAGCAGCCGAAACGACCCCGGAGGGACCGACGAGTCTGAAGCTTTCTTT. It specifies CASSRNDPGGTDESEAFF. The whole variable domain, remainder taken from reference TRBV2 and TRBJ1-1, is EPEVTQTPSHQVTQMGQEVILRCVPISNHLYFYWYRQILGQKVEFLVSFYNNEISEKSEIFDDQFSVERPDGSNFTLKIRSTKLEDSAMYFCASSRNDPGGTDESEAFFGQGTRLTVV.

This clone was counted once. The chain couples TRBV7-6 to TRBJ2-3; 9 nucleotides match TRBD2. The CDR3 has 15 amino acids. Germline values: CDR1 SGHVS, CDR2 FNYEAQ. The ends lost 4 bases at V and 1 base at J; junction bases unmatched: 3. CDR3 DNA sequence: TGTGCCAGCAGCTACCGGACTAGCGGCACAGATACGCAGTATTTT. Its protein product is CASSYRTSGTDTQYF. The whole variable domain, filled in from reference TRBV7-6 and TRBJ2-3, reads GAGVSQSPRYKVTKRGQDVALRCDPISGHVSLYWYRQALGQGPEFLTYFNYEAQQDKSGLPNDRFSAERPEGSISTLTIQRTEQRDSAMYRCASSYRTSGTDTQYFGPGTRLTVL.

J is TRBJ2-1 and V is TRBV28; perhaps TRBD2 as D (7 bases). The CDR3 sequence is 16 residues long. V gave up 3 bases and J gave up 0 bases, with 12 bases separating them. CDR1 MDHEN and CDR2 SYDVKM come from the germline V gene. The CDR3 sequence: CASSLGGANSYNEQFF. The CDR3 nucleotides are TGTGCCAGCAGTTTGGGGGGGGCTAACTCCTACAATGAGCAGTTCTTC.

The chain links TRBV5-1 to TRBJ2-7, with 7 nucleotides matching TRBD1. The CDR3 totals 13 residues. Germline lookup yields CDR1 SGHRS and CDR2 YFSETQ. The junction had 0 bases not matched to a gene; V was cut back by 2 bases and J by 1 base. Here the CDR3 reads CASSLQGSYEQYF. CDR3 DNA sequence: TGCGCCAGCAGCTTACAGGGGTCCTACGAGCAGTACTTC.

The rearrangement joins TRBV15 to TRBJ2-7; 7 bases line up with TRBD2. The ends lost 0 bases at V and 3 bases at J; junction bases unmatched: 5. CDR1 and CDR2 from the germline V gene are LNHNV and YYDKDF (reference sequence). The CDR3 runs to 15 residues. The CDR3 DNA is TGTGCCACCAGCAGAGAGGGCGGGAGTGACTACGAGCAGTACTTC. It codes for CATSREGGSDYEQYF. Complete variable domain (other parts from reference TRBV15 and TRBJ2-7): DAMVIQNPRYQVTQFGKPVTLSCSQTLNHNVMYWYQQKSSQAPKLLFHYYDKDFNNEADTPDNFQSRRPNTSFCFLDIRSPGLGDTAMYLCATSREGGSDYEQYFGPGTRLTVT.